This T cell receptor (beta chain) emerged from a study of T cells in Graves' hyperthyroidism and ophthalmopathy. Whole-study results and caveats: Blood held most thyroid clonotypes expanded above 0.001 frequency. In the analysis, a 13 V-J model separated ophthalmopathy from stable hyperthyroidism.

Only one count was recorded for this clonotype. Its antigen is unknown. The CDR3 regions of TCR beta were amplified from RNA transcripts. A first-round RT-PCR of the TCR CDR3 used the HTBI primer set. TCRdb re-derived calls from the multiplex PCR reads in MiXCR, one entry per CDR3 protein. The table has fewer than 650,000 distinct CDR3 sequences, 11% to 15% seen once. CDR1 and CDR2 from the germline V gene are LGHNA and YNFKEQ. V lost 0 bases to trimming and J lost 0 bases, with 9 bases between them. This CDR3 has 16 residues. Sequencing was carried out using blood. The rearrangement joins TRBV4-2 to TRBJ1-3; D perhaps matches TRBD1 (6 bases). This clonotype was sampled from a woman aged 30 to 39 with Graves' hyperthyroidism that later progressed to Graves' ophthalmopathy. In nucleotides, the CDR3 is TGTGCCAGCAGCCAAGATCAACAGGGCTCTGGAAACACCATATATTTT. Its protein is CASSQDQQGSGNTIYF.